Following are 27 T cell receptor beta chains from one sample sequenced in a study of OX40 agonist ivuxolimab in advanced cancers. TCRdb keeps only in-frame clones here, not all; method: immunoSEQ multiplex PCR. Among about 55,000 clones listed, around 80% were seen once. The source was CD4+ or CD8+ T cells sorted from blood, collected in a trial of the OX40 agonist ivuxolimab. These receptors were collected from an adult with an advanced solid tumor such as melanoma, head and neck, liver or kidney cancer.

This rearrangement joins TRBV19 to TRBJ1-4; 8 bases agree with TRBD1. The germline CDR1 and CDR2 sequences are LNHDA and SQIVND (reference sequence). The CDR3 runs 18 residues. J was trimmed by 4 bases and V by 5 bases; bases with no gene match: 15. CDR3 region: CASSQVGRGRGINEKLFF. CDR3 coding DNA: TGTGCCAGTAGTCAGGTGGGCAGGGGGCGCGGAATTAATGAAAAACTGTTTTTT.

V and J are TRBV2 and TRBJ1-3; D gene uncertain. V was cut by 4 bases and J by 0 bases, with 10 bases left in between. Germline V gives CDR1 SNHLY, CDR2 FYNNEI. The CDR3 sequence is 15 residues long. Written as DNA, the CDR3 is TGTGCCAGCAGTGCATCGGCAGTCTCTGGAAACACCATATATTTT. Translation gives CASSASAVSGNTIYF.

V usage is TRBV7-9 and J usage is TRBJ2-3; 14 bases align to TRBD2. Trimming cost V 11 bases and J 4 bases; bases outside gene matches: 2. Germline V gene sequence: CDR1 SEHNR, CDR2 FQNEAQ (reference sequence). The CDR3 consists of 13 residues. CDR3 sequence (DNA): TGTGCCGGGGGACTAGCGGGAGCAGATACGCAGTATTTT. It yields the protein CAGGLAGADTQYF. Combining the CDR3 with reference TRBV7-9 and TRBJ2-3 gives the whole variable domain DTGVSQNPRHKITKRGQNVTFRCDPISEHNRLYWYRQTLGQGPEFLTYFQNEAQLEKSRLLSDRFSAERPKGSFSTLEIQRTEQGDSAMYLCAGGLAGADTQYFGPGTRLTVL.

The chain has TRBV5-6 and TRBJ2-7; D remains ambiguous. The ends were cut back, 0 bases at V and 6 bases at J, with 7 bases in the middle. This CDR3 contains 12 residues. Germline V gene data show CDR1 as SGHDT and CDR2 as YYEEEE. This CDR3 reads CASSLEGFEQYF. In DNA form, the CDR3 reads TGTGCCAGCAGCTTGGAAGGGTTCGAGCAGTACTTC.

This clone was found once. The chain combines TRBV7-9 with TRBJ2-1; D not resolved. The V end was cut by 0 bases, the J end by 4 bases, with 7 bases between. This CDR3 region has 14 residues. From germline, CDR1 is SEHNR and CDR2 FQNEAQ (reference sequence). The CDR3 protein is CASSLATPYNEQFF. The CDR3 DNA follows: TGTGCCAGCAGCTTAGCGACCCCTTACAATGAGCAGTTCTTC.

The genes are TRBV14 and TRBJ1-1; possibly TRBD1 for D (5 bases). Between the trimmed V and J ends, which lost 3 bases and 3 bases, there was a span of 8 bases. From germline, CDR1 is SGHDN and CDR2 FVKESK. CDR3 size: 13 residues. The CDR3 reads CASSQGRYTEAFF. CDR3 nucleotides: TGTGCCAGCAGCCAGGGGCGCTACACTGAAGCTTTCTTT. The entire variable domain, with the rest obtained from reference TRBV14 and TRBJ1-1, is as follows: EAGVTQFPSHSVIEKGQTVTLRCDPISGHDNLYWYRRVMGKEIKFLLHFVKESKQDESGMPNNRFLAERTGGTYSTLKVQPAELEDSGVYFCASSQGRYTEAFFGQGTRLTVV.

The rearrangement uses TRBV5-1 and TRBJ2-7; 10 nucleotides align to TRBD2. Looked up from germline, CDR1 is SGHRS and CDR2 is YFSETQ. V was clipped by 0 bases and J by 5 bases; unmatched bases: 5. The CDR3 covers 15 residues. In DNA form, the CDR3 reads TGCGCCAGCAGCTTGGTGTTAGCGGGAGGTCACGAGCAGTACTTC. Translating it yields CASSLVLAGGHEQYF.

This chain connects TRBV18 to TRBJ2-1, with D uncertain. V lost 3 bases and J 6 bases, leaving 6 bases between the germline ends. CDR1 KGHSH and CDR2 LQKENI come from the germline V gene. This CDR3 has 12 residues. The CDR3 spells CASSPAPNEQFF. The DNA for the CDR3 is TGTGCCAGCTCACCGGCCCCCAATGAGCAGTTCTTC.

This rearrangement joins TRBV27 to TRBJ1-4; D unclear. The CDR3 runs 15 residues. Trimming pared 4 bases from V and 10 bases from J, leaving 19 bases between. CDR1 is MNHEY, CDR2 SMNVEV, per germline (reference sequence). The CDR3 coding sequence is TGTGCCAGCAGTTCGTATTCCCGATCTTGGGGAAAACTGTTTTTT. It yields the protein CASSSYSRSWGKLFF.

By share, this clone ranks as medium-sized. The V call is TRBV27, the J call TRBJ2-2, with 7 bases fitting TRBD1. The J segment lost 7 bases and the V segment lost 7 bases, leaving 6 bases of the junction unmatched. CDR1 is MNHEY and CDR2 is SMNVEV in the germline V gene (reference sequence). The CDR3 extends over 13 amino acids. The CDR3 sequence: CASNRQGGGELFF. CDR3 nucleotides: TGTGCCAGCAATCGACAGGGTGGCGGGGAGCTGTTTTTT.

This chain connects TRBV14 to TRBJ2-1; D is possibly TRBD1 or TRBD2 (5 bases each). Germline CDR1 is SGHDN and CDR2 is FVKESK. This CDR3 is built from 15 residues. With 4 bases removed from V and 5 bases from J, the gap between germline ends came to 15 bases. Here the CDR3 reads CASSPLSGTHNEQFF. The CDR3 region has the DNA TGTGCCAGCAGCCCCTTATCCGGGACCCACAATGAGCAGTTCTTC. Full variable domain (missing parts from reference TRBV14 and TRBJ2-1): EAGVTQFPSHSVIEKGQTVTLRCDPISGHDNLYWYRRVMGKEIKFLLHFVKESKQDESGMPNNRFLAERTGGTYSTLKVQPAELEDSGVYFCASSPLSGTHNEQFFGPGTRLTVL.

The V gene is TRBV6-1, the J gene TRBJ2-1; 8 positions match TRBD2. J lost 2 bases, V lost 6 bases, and 6 bases had no gene match. This CDR3 comprises 15 residues. Germline lookup yields CDR1 MNHNS and CDR2 SASEGT. The DNA of the CDR3 is TGTGCCAGCAGGGCTCTAGCGGGCACCTACAATGAGCAGTTCTTC. Encoded protein: CASRALAGTYNEQFF.

J is TRBJ1-5 and V is TRBV19, with 7 bases aligning to TRBD1. V trimming: 3 bases; J trimming: 4 bases; junction bases outside the gene matches: 6. CDR1 is LNHDA and CDR2 is SQIVND in the germline V gene (reference sequence). The CDR3 sequence is 15 residues long. The CDR3 DNA is TGTGCCAGTAGTATCGGACAGGTACTTAATCAGCCCCAGCATTTT. It encodes CASSIGQVLNQPQHF.

The chain has TRBV4-1 and TRBJ1-2, with 8 bases aligning to TRBD1. Unmatched junction bases numbered 11, after V lost 6 bases and J lost 2 bases. Germline V gene data show CDR1 as MGHRA and CDR2 as YSYEKL. The CDR3 contains 16 residues. CDR3 coding DNA: TGCGCCAGCAGTCAGCCCCGACAGGGGAGGAACTATGGCTACACCTTC. It encodes CASSQPRQGRNYGYTF.

This chain uses TRBV6-1 with TRBJ1-3; maybe TRBD1 (6 bases). V was clipped by 5 bases and J by 0 bases, with 11 bases between them. Germline V gene data show CDR1 as MNHNS and CDR2 as SASEGT. This CDR3 contains 15 residues. The CDR3 DNA follows: TGTGCCAGCAGTTCCCCAGGGGCCTCTGGAAACACCATATATTTT. Its protein is CASSSPGASGNTIYF.

This chain joins TRBV5-1 and TRBJ2-6, with 9 positions matching TRBD1. Germline V gives CDR1 SGHRS, CDR2 YFSETQ. V was pared by 4 bases and J by 4 bases, with 6 bases of the junction left unmatched. CDR3 length: 16 amino acids. As DNA, the CDR3 is TGCGCCAGCAGCCGGACAGGGGCTCCAGGGGCCAACGTCCTGACTTTC. It is translated as CASSRTGAPGANVLTF. Based on the CDR3 plus reference TRBV5-1 and TRBJ2-6, the full variable domain is KAGVTQTPRYLIKTRGQQVTLSCSPISGHRSVSWYQQTPGQGLQFLFEYFSETQRNKGNFPGRFSGRQFSNSRSEMNVSTLELGDSALYLCASSRTGAPGANVLTFGAGSRLTVL.

The V call is TRBV7-9, the J call TRBJ2-3; D gene uncertain. Trimming took off 1 base at V and 4 bases at J, with 3 bases between the two ends. This CDR3 spans 12 amino acids. Per germline, CDR1 SEHNR and CDR2 FQNEAQ (reference sequence). CDR3 residues: CASSLGADTQYF. CDR3 sequence (DNA): TGTGCCAGCAGCTTAGGAGCAGATACGCAGTATTTT.

As regards this clone: Germline is not matched at one junction end, which may reflect a read error. The CDR3 DNA reads TGTGCCAGCAGCCTAGCCGGGACTAGCGGAACCAAATCCTACGAGCAGTACTTC. Its protein product is CASSLAGTSGTKSYEQYF. The V and J genes are TRBV7-2 and TRBJ2-7; 11 bases align to TRBD2. This CDR3 spans 18 amino acids. Per germline, CDR1 SGHTA and CDR2 FQGNSA. Drawing the rest from reference TRBV7-2 and TRBJ2-7, the complete variable domain is GAGVSQSPSNKVTEKGKDVELRCDPISGHTALYWYRQSLGQGLEFLIYFQGNSAPDKSGLPSDRFSAERTGGSVSTLTIQRTQQEDSAVYLCASSLAGTSGTKSYEQYFGPGTRLTVT.

This clone occurred once. The chain recombines TRBV18 with TRBJ2-6; D is ambiguous. V was trimmed by 4 bases and J by 1 base, leaving 14 bases between them. Germline V CDR1 and CDR2: KGHSH, LQKENI. This CDR3 is built from 17 residues. The CDR3 DNA reads as TGTGCCAGCTCACGGAACCTCAACCCGTCTGGGGCCAACGTCCTGACTTTC. It codes for CASSRNLNPSGANVLTF.

This chain connects TRBV28 to TRBJ2-7; TRBD2 agrees at 8 bases. Germline V gene sequence: CDR1 MDHEN, CDR2 SYDVKM. The V segment lost 6 bases and the J segment 3 bases; nucleotides outside the gene matches: 7. The CDR3 sequence is 14 residues long. This CDR3 is CASSRGGTFYEQYF. The CDR3, as DNA: TGTGCCAGCAGCCGGGGGGGAACCTTCTACGAGCAGTACTTC.

The rearrangement joins TRBV4-3 to TRBJ2-5, with 10 bases identical to TRBD2. V gave up 4 bases and J gave up 4 bases; unmatched junction bases: 15. Germline V CDR1 and CDR2: LGHNA, YSLEER. This CDR3 comprises 18 residues. CDR3 sequence (DNA): TGCGCCAGCAGCCGGGTCCCGAGTAGCGGGGGGCTCCGAGAGACCCAGTACTTC. This codes for CASSRVPSSGGLRETQYF.

The DNA of the CDR3 is TGTGCCAGTAGGCCTAGCGGGAGGACCCCCGTCGCTGAGCAGTTCTTC. This sequence encodes CASRPSGRTPVAEQFF. The rearrangement joins TRBV19 to TRBJ2-1; 11 bases are shared with TRBD2. Losses at the gene ends were 6 bases for V and 9 bases for J; bases not matched to a gene: 13. Germline V gives CDR1 LNHDA, CDR2 SQIVND (reference sequence). This CDR3 contains 16 residues.

This chain joins TRBV16 and TRBJ1-2; no clear D. CDR3 length: 11 amino acids. The V end was cut by 1 base, the J end by 5 bases, with 2 bases between. In germline, CDR1 is KGHSY, CDR2 FQNENV. The DNA of the CDR3 is TGTGCCAGCAGCCAATTTTATGGCTACACCTTC. It yields the protein CASSQFYGYTF.

CDR3 region: CASSGPRGTEAFF. DNA of the CDR3: TGCGCCAGCAGTGGACCCAGGGGCACTGAAGCTTTCTTT. The gene calls are TRBV10-1 and TRBJ1-1, with D possibly being TRBD1 (6 bases). The germline V and J ends were trimmed by 4 bases and 4 bases, with 10 bases remaining between them. CDR3 length: 13 residues. Germline CDR1 is WNHNN and CDR2 is SYGVQD (reference sequence).

The chain is built from TRBV6-6 and TRBJ1-5; D gene unclear. CDR1 and CDR2 (germline): MNHNY, SVGAGI (reference sequence). Trimming stripped 6 bases from V and 0 bases from J, with 12 bases between. The CDR3 has 15 residues. CDR3 bases: TGTGCCAGCAGGCCCACTACACATAGCAATCAGCCCCAGCATTTT. Translating gives CASRPTTHSNQPQHF.

CDR3: CASSLGTGDYGYTF. CDR3 nucleotide sequence: TGTGCCAGCAGCCTCGGGACAGGGGACTATGGCTACACCTTC. The rearrangement joins TRBV7-9 to TRBJ1-2; 10 bases line up with TRBD1. From germline, CDR1 is SEHNR and CDR2 FQNEAQ (reference sequence). This CDR3 is built from 14 residues. J gave up 3 bases and V 5 bases, and 3 bases lay outside the gene matches.

The sample holds a few counts of this clone. The chain couples TRBV15 to TRBJ1-5; D unresolved. The V end lost 0 bases, the J end lost 5 bases, and 8 bases lay between the germline ends. CDR3 size: 14 residues. CDR1 and CDR2 from the germline V gene are LNHNV and YYDKDF (reference sequence). CDR3 coding DNA: TGTGCCACCAGCAGAGAAGGGATGGATCAGCCCCAGCATTTT. It encodes CATSREGMDQPQHF.